This passage covers 25 T cell receptor beta chains from one sample sequenced in a study of response to subunit inactivated influenza vaccine. TCRdb passed the RT-PCR reads through MiXCR, listing each CDR3 protein once. The table includes approximately 500,000 distinct CDR3 sequences, 14% detected once. The sequenced sample was PBMCs from blood, obtained 11 to 12 days after vaccination. All receptors derive from a man aged 45-60 years who received an inactivated influenza vaccine.

The genes are TRBV20-1 and TRBJ2-5; a weak D match, TRBD1 (5 bases). Germline-derived CDR1 and CDR2 are DFQATT and SNEGSKA (reference sequence). The CDR3 runs 10 residues. Trimming stripped 7 bases from V and 5 bases from J, with 8 bases between. The DNA of the CDR3 is TGCAGTGTAAACAGGGAGACCCAGTACTTC. Its protein is CSVNRETQYF.

This clonotype was detected a few times. The chain combines TRBV12-3 or TRBV12-4 with TRBJ1-5; D remains unclear. There are 13 residues in the CDR3. V was shortened by 3 bases and J by 5 bases, with 8 bases between the two germline ends. In DNA, the CDR3 is TGTGCCAGCAGTTTGTCGAAGGATCAGCCCCAGCATTTT. It yields the protein CASSLSKDQPQHF.

This rearrangement joins TRBV3-1 to TRBJ2-7; 7 nucleotides align to TRBD1. CDR1 is LGHDT and CDR2 is YNNKEL in the germline V gene (reference sequence). Trimming removed 1 base from V and 6 bases from J; junction bases left unmatched: 3. This CDR3 has 13 residues. Written as DNA, the CDR3 is TGTGCCAGCAGCCAAGTCCGGACAGGCGAGCAGTACTTC. This sequence encodes CASSQVRTGEQYF.

This clonotype occurred a few times. The genes are TRBV4-2 and TRBJ2-7, with 9 bases aligning to TRBD2. Germline CDR1 and CDR2: LGHNA and YNFKEQ. The length of the CDR3 is 14 residues. J lost 4 bases, V lost 7 bases, and 8 bases had no gene match. Here the CDR3 reads CASTSGGGAYEQYF. The CDR3 nucleotides read TGTGCCAGCACTTCCGGCGGGGGGGCTTACGAGCAGTACTTC.

The chain couples TRBV30 to TRBJ1-1; a weak D match, TRBD1 (5 bases). The V gene's germline CDR1 is GTSNPN and CDR2 SVGIG (reference sequence). Trimming pared 2 bases from V and 0 bases from J, leaving 7 bases between. This CDR3 spans 13 amino acids. CDR3 DNA sequence: TGTGCCTGGAGTCAGGGCTTGAACACTGAAGCTTTCTTT. As protein: CAWSQGLNTEAFF.

This clonotype was seen a handful of times. The genes are TRBV2 and TRBJ1-6; no definite D call. V was trimmed by 1 base and J by 7 bases, leaving 8 bases between them. CDR3 length equals 14 residues. Germline V gene sequence: CDR1 SNHLY, CDR2 FYNNEI. Here the CDR3 reads CASSEGLKNSPLHF. The CDR3 DNA reads as TGTGCCAGCAGTGAAGGTTTGAAGAATTCACCCCTCCACTTT.

The rearrangement uses TRBV7-2 and TRBJ2-3; D tentatively reads TRBD1 or TRBD2 (6 bases each). The germline V gene encodes CDR1 SGHTA and CDR2 FQGNSA. The CDR3 extends over 15 amino acids. V was shortened by 2 bases and J by 0 bases, with 9 bases between the two germline ends. CDR3 in amino acids: CASSLLGGSTDTQYF. In nucleotides, the CDR3 is TGTGCCAGCAGCTTATTAGGGGGGAGCACAGATACGCAGTATTTT.

The table lists this clonotype with a few counts. The chain carries TRBV10-1 and TRBJ2-1, with D possibly TRBD1 on 6 matching bases. This CDR3 has 15 amino acids. Per the germline V gene, CDR1 is WNHNN and CDR2 is SYGVQD (reference sequence). V lost 3 bases and J 2 bases, leaving 11 bases between the germline ends. The CDR3 sequence: CASSELGAPYNEQFF. Written as DNA, the CDR3 is TGCGCCAGCAGTGAATTGGGGGCCCCCTACAATGAGCAGTTCTTC.

This chain uses TRBV6-1 with TRBJ1-5; D may be TRBD1 (5 bases). CDR1 and CDR2 (germline): MNHNS, SASEGT. V gave up 2 bases and J gave up 6 bases, with 14 bases separating them. There are 15 residues in the CDR3. The CDR3 loop reads CASSEPARASQPQHF. CDR3 DNA sequence: TGTGCCAGCAGTGAACCCGCCAGGGCCAGTCAGCCCCAGCATTTT.

The rearrangement joins TRBV28 to TRBJ2-2; TRBD1 aligns across 7 bases. This CDR3 is 16 amino acids long. CDR1 and CDR2 (germline): MDHEN, SYDVKM. V lost 7 bases to trimming and J lost 1 base; unmatched junction nucleotides: 9. In nucleotides, the CDR3 is TGTGCCAGCATCACTCGGGACAGAGAGAACACCGGGGAGCTGTTTTTT. This sequence encodes CASITRDRENTGELFF.

The rearrangement joins TRBV7-9 to TRBJ2-3, with TRBD2 matching over 11 bases. CDR1 is SEHNR, CDR2 FQNEAQ, per germline (reference sequence). The CDR3 totals 16 residues. Trimming took 3 bases from V and 6 from J; bases not matched to a gene: 8. DNA for the CDR3: TGTGCCAGCAGCTTCGCCCTAGCGGGGGGCTCGGATACGCAGTATTTT. Translating it yields CASSFALAGGSDTQYF.

V gene TRBV5-1 combines with J gene TRBJ2-3; possibly TRBD1 or TRBD2 for D (5 bases each). Germline CDR1 SGHRS, CDR2 YFSETQ. Trimming shortened V by 1 base and J by 9 bases, and 9 bases separated the two germline ends. This CDR3 is built from 12 residues. CDR3 sequence (DNA): TGCGCCAGCAGCTTGAGGGACGACACGCAGTATTTT. Translating gives CASSLRDDTQYF.

This clonotype was found a few times. The gene calls are TRBV27 and TRBJ2-5; D is perhaps TRBD1 or TRBD2 (6 bases each). V shed 8 bases and J shed 2 bases, with 21 bases lying between them. This CDR3 contains 16 residues. Germline loops: CDR1 MNHEY, CDR2 SMNVEV (reference sequence). CDR3 nucleotide sequence: TGTGCCAGCGGCAAAGCGGCCCAAGGGGGGCAAGAGACCCAGTACTTC. It specifies CASGKAAQGGQETQYF.

This clonotype was counted between two and nine times. The chain joins TRBV30 to TRBJ1-2; D perhaps matches TRBD1 (5 bases). The CDR3 loop spans 13 amino acids. V lost 0 bases and J 9 bases, leaving 14 bases between the germline ends. Germline CDR1 is GTSNPN and CDR2 is SVGIG (reference sequence). CDR3 in amino acids: CAWSVALGERYTF. CDR3 nucleotide sequence: TGTGCCTGGAGTGTAGCCCTAGGGGAGCGCTACACCTTC.

Only a few counts were recorded for this clonotype. The J gene is TRBJ2-7, the V gene TRBV6-2 or TRBV6-3; the D gene is possibly TRBD2 (5 bases). Trimming took off 2 bases at V and 3 bases at J, with 8 bases between the two ends. In germline, CDR1 is MNHEY, CDR2 SVGEGT. The CDR3 is made up of 13 amino acids. CDR3 loop: CASSYGLNYEQYF. CDR3 in DNA: TGTGCCAGCAGTTACGGACTGAACTACGAGCAGTACTTC.

The CDR3 region is CASRGLRGSGANVLTF. The CDR3 DNA is TGTGCCAGCAGGGGACTGCGGGGGTCTGGGGCCAACGTCCTGACTTTC. V is TRBV12-3 or TRBV12-4 and J is TRBJ2-6; TRBD2 matches at 7 bases. CDR3 length equals 16 residues. With 6 bases clipped from V and 1 base from J, the junction kept 6 bases outside the gene matches.

The chain recombines TRBV6-2 or TRBV6-3 with TRBJ2-1; 13 bases agree with TRBD2. This CDR3 region has 13 residues. Losses at the gene ends were 8 bases for V and 8 bases for J; bases not matched to a gene: 3. The germline gives CDR1 MNHEY, CDR2 SVGEGT. Written as DNA, the CDR3 is TGTGCCAGCCGGACTAGCGGGGGCTATGAGCAGTTCTTC. Its translation is CASRTSGGYEQFF.

CDR3 DNA sequence: TGCAGCGGCTCGGCGGGGACAGATAGCACAGATACGCAGTATTTT. It translates to CSGSAGTDSTDTQYF. This chain joins TRBV29-1 and TRBJ2-3; D may be TRBD1 (7 bases). Germline V gene data show CDR1 as SQVTM and CDR2 as ANQGSEA. Trimming stripped 7 bases from V and 0 bases from J, with 17 bases between. This CDR3 has 15 residues.

The chain is built from TRBV4-3 and TRBJ2-3, with D maybe TRBD2 (5 bases). Germline V lookup: CDR1 LGHNA, CDR2 YSLEER. The V end was cut by 0 bases, the J end by 1 base, with 11 bases between. This CDR3 has 16 residues. The CDR3 DNA reads TGCGCCAGCAGCCAAGATTGGAGGTGGGGCACAGATACGCAGTATTTT. Translated: CASSQDWRWGTDTQYF.

The chain couples TRBV11-3 to TRBJ2-1; possible D gene TRBD1, 6 bases. V was clipped by 5 bases and J by 4 bases, with 18 bases between them. Germline CDR1 SGHNT, CDR2 YENEEA. The CDR3 loop spans 16 amino acids. The chain's CDR3 is CASSLDGVQGYNEQFF. In nucleotides, the CDR3 is TGTGCCAGCAGCCTCGACGGTGTTCAGGGGTACAATGAGCAGTTCTTC.

The chain joins TRBV6-2 or TRBV6-3 to TRBJ2-5; the D is unclear. Germline V CDR1 and CDR2: MNHEY, SVGEGT. CDR3 length: 17 residues. The germline V and J ends were trimmed by 0 bases and 0 bases, with 14 bases remaining between them. The CDR3 sequence: CASSYSFILRDQETQYF. CDR3 bases: TGTGCCAGCAGTTACTCGTTTATCCTCCGGGACCAAGAGACCCAGTACTTC.

This clonotype came up a few times. The chain is built from TRBV11-2 and TRBJ2-3; weak D call: TRBD2 (7 bases). This CDR3 is built from 17 residues. CDR1 is SGHAT, CDR2 FQNNGV, per germline. With 0 bases removed from V and 1 base from J, the gap between germline ends came to 14 bases. Here the CDR3 DNA reads TGTGCCAGCAGCTTAGACTCGGCGGGGGCCCGCACAGATACGCAGTATTTT. Amino acids: CASSLDSAGARTDTQYF.

This clonotype showed up just a few times. V is TRBV12-3 or TRBV12-4 and J is TRBJ2-1; the D call may be TRBD1 or TRBD2 (5 bases each). Trimming took off 4 bases at V and 5 bases at J, with 9 bases between the two ends. The CDR3 loop spans 13 amino acids. CDR3 in amino acids: CASSWGPHNEQFF. CDR3 sequence (DNA): TGTGCCAGCAGTTGGGGACCGCACAATGAGCAGTTCTTC.

This clonotype was found a few times. This chain connects TRBV4-1 to TRBJ2-1; weak D call: TRBD2 (5 bases). This CDR3 has 16 residues. The V end was cut by 4 bases, the J end by 5 bases, with 18 bases between. The germline CDR1 and CDR2 sequences are MGHRA and YSYEKL. This chain's CDR3 is CASSRASGGLNNEQFF. CDR3 nucleotide sequence: TGCGCCAGCAGCCGGGCAAGCGGCGGGCTGAACAATGAGCAGTTCTTC.

V and J are TRBV20-1 and TRBJ2-1; D not resolved. The V gene's germline CDR1 is DFQATT and CDR2 SNEGSKA (reference sequence). This CDR3 contains 15 residues. V was trimmed by 1 base and J by 3 bases, leaving 13 bases between them. The CDR3 DNA reads TGCAGTGCTAGAGGGCCAGACCTTAACTACAATGAGCAGTTCTTC. Amino acid sequence: CSARGPDLNYNEQFF.